Following are 28 T cell receptor beta chains from one sample sequenced in a study of blood T cell repertoires in COVID-19. This table comes from immunoSEQ multiplex PCR, and its TCRdb copy is limited to in-frame clones, with some not included. The profile covers fewer than 250,000 clones, with roughly 80% appearing a single time and 10% taken by the ten largest. Sequencing was carried out using peripheral blood. The source is a woman of 80 years or more with acute or convalescent COVID-19.

The chain couples TRBV27 to TRBJ1-5, with D possibly matching TRBD1 (6 bases). This CDR3 has 17 amino acids. Germline loops: CDR1 MNHEY, CDR2 SMNVEV (reference sequence). The V end lost 5 bases, the J end lost 0 bases, and 17 bases lay between the germline ends. CDR3 sequence: CASSPRLQGYSNQPQHF. The CDR3 bases are TGTGCCAGCAGTCCAAGATTACAGGGTTATAGCAATCAGCCCCAGCATTTT.

The table lists this clone with a few counts. The V call is TRBV7-8, the J call TRBJ2-7; TRBD1 agrees at 9 bases. Germline loops: CDR1 SGHVS, CDR2 FQNEAQ. V dropped 6 bases and J dropped 4; count of bases not matched to a gene: 10. The CDR3 is 15 amino acids. The CDR3 sequence: CASRLLGTGIYEQYF. DNA of the CDR3: TGTGCCAGCAGATTACTGGGGACAGGGATATACGAGCAGTACTTC.

The chain combines TRBV6-2 or TRBV6-3 with TRBJ2-1, with D perhaps matching TRBD1 (6 bases). Trimming stripped 3 bases from V and 1 base from J, with 10 bases between. CDR1 is MNHEY, CDR2 SVGEGT, per germline. This CDR3 spans 15 amino acids. Here the CDR3 DNA reads TGTGCCAGCAGTTATGCAAGGGGGTCCTACAATGAGCAGTTCTTC. Translated, it gives CASSYARGSYNEQFF.

This clone was seen a single time. This chain joins TRBV10-3 and TRBJ2-2, with 7 bases fitting TRBD1. Germline lookup yields CDR1 ENHRY and CDR2 SYGVKD. V lost 6 bases, J lost 0 bases, and 7 bases stayed unmatched. The CDR3 runs to 16 residues. The DNA for the CDR3 is TGTGCCATCAGCCCCGGGACAGACGCGAACACCGGGGAGCTGTTTTTT. Its protein product is CAISPGTDANTGELFF.

This rearrangement joins TRBV11-2 to TRBJ2-3; 11 nucleotides agree with TRBD2. V was pared by 3 bases and J by 2 bases, with 4 bases of the junction left unmatched. Germline V gives CDR1 SGHAT, CDR2 FQNNGV. This CDR3 contains 16 residues. The CDR3 loop reads CASSLSSGGSTDTQYF. Here the CDR3 DNA reads TGTGCCAGCAGCTTGTCTAGCGGGGGGTCCACAGATACGCAGTATTTT.

This sequence joins TRBV6-4 and TRBJ1-1; 8 bases agree with TRBD1. The V gene's germline CDR1 is MRHNA and CDR2 SNTAGT. V trimming: 3 bases; J trimming: 5 bases; junction bases outside the gene matches: 8. The CDR3 runs 15 residues. CDR3 nucleotide sequence: TGTGCCAGCAGTGAGGAGGACAGGGAGGGTACTGAAGCTTTCTTT. It is translated as CASSEEDREGTEAFF.

The gene calls are TRBV29-1 and TRBJ1-5; 9 positions match TRBD1. Looked up from germline, CDR1 is SQVTM and CDR2 is ANQGSEA. Trimming removed 7 bases from V and 8 bases from J; junction bases left unmatched: 12. The CDR3 totals 14 residues. For the CDR3, the DNA is TGCAGCGCCGCTTTCGGACAGGGGCGGGAGCCCCAGCATTTT. Translated, it gives CSAAFGQGREPQHF.

The chain uses TRBV30 and TRBJ1-6, with no clear D. Germline V gene data show CDR1 as GTSNPN and CDR2 as SVGIG (reference sequence). The V end lost 3 bases, the J end lost 7 bases, and 13 bases lay between the germline ends. The CDR3 consists of 14 residues. The CDR3 sequence: CAWSLRQPNSPLHF. The CDR3 nucleotides are TGTGCCTGGAGCCTCAGGCAGCCCAATTCACCCCTCCACTTT.

This chain links TRBV28 with TRBJ1-4; 8 nucleotides line up with TRBD1. The CDR3 spans 14 residues. The V segment lost 6 bases and the J segment 7 bases; nucleotides outside the gene matches: 7. CDR1 is MDHEN, CDR2 SYDVKM, per germline. Here the CDR3 DNA reads TGTGCCAGCAGGGTTACAGGGGGAACTGAAAAACTGTTTTTT. Amino acids: CASRVTGGTEKLFF.

The chain uses TRBV18 and TRBJ2-7; 8 bases align to TRBD1. V gave up 2 bases and J gave up 3 bases; unmatched junction bases: 3. Per the germline V gene, CDR1 is KGHSH and CDR2 is LQKENI. The CDR3 is 14 amino acids. The CDR3 DNA is TGTGCCAGCTCACCAACAACAGGGGGCTACGAGCAGTACTTC. It is translated as CASSPTTGGYEQYF.

V and J are TRBV4-3 and TRBJ1-4; possibly TRBD1 for D (5 bases). Germline assignment: CDR1 LGHNA and CDR2 YSLEER. Trimming removed 0 bases from V and 4 bases from J, with 15 bases in between. This CDR3 region has 17 residues. CDR3 amino acids: CASSQDLGAGDNEKLFF. CDR3 nucleotides: TGCGCCAGCAGCCAAGATCTCGGGGCGGGGGATAATGAAAAACTGTTTTTT.

This rearrangement joins TRBV27 to TRBJ2-3, with a weak D call TRBD1 (5 bases). CDR1 MNHEY and CDR2 SMNVEV come from the germline V gene (reference sequence). V shed 5 bases and J shed 6 bases, with 18 bases lying between them. This CDR3 is 15 amino acids long. The CDR3 DNA reads as TGTGCCAGCAGTGAATGGGGCTCAACGGGCGATACGCAGTATTTT. Translation gives CASSEWGSTGDTQYF.

The chain employs TRBV28 and TRBJ2-7; the match to TRBD1 covers 7 bases. Trimming at V came to 7 bases and at J to 2 bases, leaving 11 bases not matched to a gene. The CDR3 length is 15 residues. Per germline, CDR1 MDHEN and CDR2 SYDVKM. The CDR3 sequence is CASTPLTGSTYEQYF. The CDR3 DNA follows: TGTGCCAGCACTCCATTGACAGGGTCGACCTACGAGCAGTACTTC.

The chain joins TRBV28 to TRBJ1-5; 11 bases are a match to TRBD1. Trimming removed 6 bases from V and 5 bases from J; junction bases left unmatched: 9. There are 16 residues in the CDR3. Per germline, CDR1 MDHEN and CDR2 SYDVKM. The CDR3 sequence: CASSPTDRGLDQPQHF. The CDR3 region has the DNA TGTGCCAGCAGCCCGACGGACAGGGGGCTAGATCAGCCCCAGCATTTT.

J is TRBJ2-5 and V is TRBV2; 9 bases map to TRBD2. Germline values: CDR1 SNHLY, CDR2 FYNNEI. The CDR3 has 15 amino acids. V gave up 3 bases and J gave up 2 bases; unmatched junction bases: 4. CDR3 bases: TGTGCCAGCAGTGATATAGCGGGGGTACAAGAGACCCAGTACTTC. The encoded protein is CASSDIAGVQETQYF. Full variable domain (outside the CDR3, taken from reference TRBV2 and TRBJ2-5): EPEVTQTPSHQVTQMGQEVILRCVPISNHLYFYWYRQILGQKVEFLVSFYNNEISEKSEIFDDQFSVERPDGSNFTLKIRSTKLEDSAMYFCASSDIAGVQETQYFGPGTRLLVL.

The CDR3 reads CASSLWEGGDGYTF. The CDR3 bases are TGTGCCAGCAGTTTATGGGAGGGTGGAGACGGCTACACCTTC. The rearrangement uses TRBV27 and TRBJ1-2; D gene uncertain. CDR1 and CDR2 (germline): MNHEY, SMNVEV (reference sequence). There are 14 residues in the CDR3. V was clipped by 1 base and J by 8 bases, with 14 bases between them.

The genes are TRBV10-3 and TRBJ2-2, with 9 nucleotides matching TRBD1. CDR1 is ENHRY, CDR2 SYGVKD, per germline. The CDR3 covers 15 residues. The ends lost 5 bases at V and 2 bases at J; junction bases unmatched: 3. CDR3 in amino acids: CAISTGGFNTGELFF. In nucleotides, the CDR3 is TGTGCCATCAGTACAGGGGGCTTTAACACCGGGGAGCTGTTTTTT.

Only one count was recorded for this clone. V usage is TRBV12-3 or TRBV12-4 and J usage is TRBJ2-7; D ambiguous. CDR3 length equals 12 residues. Trimming pared 8 bases from V and 3 bases from J, leaving 11 bases between. CDR3 coding DNA: TGTGCCAGCGGAGAATCGGTCTACGAGCAGTACTTC. Translating it yields CASGESVYEQYF.

V is TRBV11-2 and J is TRBJ2-7, with 7 bases fitting TRBD2. Germline CDR1 and CDR2: SGHAT and FQNNGV. Trimming removed 4 bases from V and 7 bases from J; junction bases left unmatched: 10. The CDR3 runs 14 residues. CDR3 nucleotide sequence: TGTGCCAGCAGCTCCCCGACGGGAGGCGTGGAGCAGTACTTC. Residues: CASSSPTGGVEQYF.

The chain couples TRBV9 to TRBJ2-7, with 7 positions matching TRBD1. Per germline, CDR1 SGDLS and CDR2 YYNGEE. CDR3 length equals 15 residues. The J segment lost 2 bases and the V segment lost 4 bases, leaving 9 bases of the junction unmatched. In DNA form, the CDR3 reads TGTGCCAGCAGCCACTCCGGGACAGAAGCCTACGAGCAGTACTTC. Encoded protein: CASSHSGTEAYEQYF.

This clone has only one observation. The chain joins TRBV24-1 to TRBJ2-3, with 12 bases matching TRBD2. Germline V lookup: CDR1 KGHDR, CDR2 SFDVKD. CDR3 length: 17 amino acids. The ends lost 3 bases at V and 1 base at J; junction bases unmatched: 4. The CDR3 loop is CATSDPPSGGGTDTQYF. As DNA, the CDR3 is TGTGCCACCAGTGATCCCCCTAGCGGGGGGGGCACAGATACGCAGTATTTT.

The chain combines TRBV27 with TRBJ1-5, with a possible D match to TRBD1 (5 bases). Per the germline V gene, CDR1 is MNHEY and CDR2 is SMNVEV (reference sequence). This CDR3 spans 16 amino acids. The V end lost 4 bases, the J end lost 0 bases, and 13 bases lay between the germline ends. CDR3 amino acids: CASSWIGGLSNQPQHF. CDR3 in DNA: TGTGCCAGCAGTTGGATCGGGGGACTTAGCAATCAGCCCCAGCATTTT.

This chain joins TRBV6-6 and TRBJ1-4; perhaps TRBD1 as D (5 bases). From germline, CDR1 is MNHNY and CDR2 SVGAGI (reference sequence). CDR3 size: 14 residues. The V and J ends lost 11 bases and 2 bases respectively, with 15 bases between them. This CDR3 reads CAAWGDSTNEKLFF. CDR3 coding DNA: TGTGCCGCCTGGGGGGATTCGACTAATGAAAAACTGTTTTTT.

Only one count was recorded for this clone. V usage is TRBV4-3 and J usage is TRBJ1-6; the D is unclear. There are 14 residues in the CDR3. V was trimmed by 0 bases and J by 9 bases, leaving 9 bases between them. The germline gives CDR1 LGHNA, CDR2 YSLEER. The CDR3 DNA sequence: TGCGCCAGCAGCCAAGACCCCCCCGGTTCACCCCTCCACTTT. Its translation: CASSQDPPGSPLHF.

The chain couples TRBV6-1 to TRBJ2-7; 9 bases line up with TRBD1. Looked up from germline, CDR1 is MNHNS and CDR2 is SASEGT. Trimming took 1 base from V and 5 from J; bases not matched to a gene: 12. The CDR3 has 17 amino acids. The DNA of the CDR3 is TGTGCCAGCAGTGAAGGAGGATGGGGACAGGGTCAGGACGAGCAGTACTTC. Its protein is CASSEGGWGQGQDEQYF.

This chain links TRBV4-1 with TRBJ1-5; maybe TRBD1 (6 bases). Deletions cut 0 bases from V and 2 bases from J, with 11 bases between. The CDR3 is 16 amino acids. Per germline, CDR1 MGHRA and CDR2 YSYEKL. The CDR3 is CASSQDTRGGNQPQHF. CDR3 nucleotide sequence: TGCGCCAGCAGCCAAGATACCAGGGGCGGCAATCAGCCCCAGCATTTT.

The V call is TRBV4-3, the J call TRBJ1-1; D may be TRBD1 (5 bases). The CDR3 is made up of 13 amino acids. Germline CDR1 and CDR2: LGHNA and YSLEER. V lost 7 bases to trimming and J lost 1 base, with 10 bases between them. The CDR3 coding sequence is TGCGCCAGCACCGAACAGGCGAACACTGAAGCTTTCTTT. Amino acids: CASTEQANTEAFF.

V and J are TRBV6-6 and TRBJ1-2; D is uncertain. Germline V gene sequence: CDR1 MNHNY, CDR2 SVGAGI (reference sequence). The V gene lost 8 bases and the J gene lost 4 bases, with 11 bases spanning the gap. There are 12 residues in the CDR3. The CDR3 here is CASVTPSYGYTF. In nucleotides, the CDR3 is TGTGCCAGCGTAACCCCCAGCTATGGCTACACCTTC.